The 26 T cell receptor beta chains below come from one sample, sequenced in a study of cytomegalovirus exposure and HLA in healthy donors. This table comes from immunoSEQ multiplex PCR, and its TCRdb copy is limited to in-frame clones, with some not included. The table lists under 200,000 clones, around 92% of them singletons. Sequencing input: PBMCs. Receptors were obtained from a man in his late teens or twenties in good health and CMV-seropositive.

The chain couples TRBV11-2 to TRBJ2-1; 11 bases fit TRBD2. The trim removed 5 bases at V and 4 bases at J, leaving 7 bases unmatched. Germline CDR1 is SGHAT and CDR2 is FQNNGV. There are 16 residues in the CDR3. The CDR3 nucleotides read TGTGCCAGCAGCACATTGGGACTAGCGGTTTACAATGAGCAGTTCTTC. Translating it yields CASSTLGLAVYNEQFF.

The chain combines TRBV6-6 with TRBJ1-1; possible D gene TRBD1, 6 bases. The germline CDR1 and CDR2 sequences are MNHNY and SVGAGI (reference sequence). V shed 4 bases and J shed 1 base, with 10 bases lying between them. The CDR3 spans 14 residues. The CDR3 sequence is CASSFQTGNTEAFF. CDR3 in DNA: TGTGCCAGCAGTTTCCAGACAGGGAACACTGAAGCTTTCTTT.

This chain links TRBV5-1 with TRBJ2-5, with 9 bases matching TRBD2. Germline CDR1 and CDR2: SGHRS and YFSETQ. J gave up 1 base and V 4 bases, and 8 bases lay outside the gene matches. This CDR3 contains 16 residues. CDR3 amino acids: CASSLSGTSLQETQYF. Here the CDR3 DNA reads TGCGCCAGCAGCCTATCGGGGACTAGCCTCCAAGAGACCCAGTACTTC.

This clone was detected only a few times. This chain joins TRBV25-1 and TRBJ2-7; no definite D call. The germline gives CDR1 MGHDK, CDR2 SYGVNS. V gave up 1 base and J gave up 10 bases, with 8 bases separating them. The CDR3 is 11 amino acids. The CDR3 DNA is TGTGCCAGCAGTGAATCCACCGGTCAGTACTTC. The encoded protein is CASSESTGQYF.

The rearrangement links TRBV7-9 to TRBJ1-2; possibly TRBD1 for D (5 bases). This CDR3 region has 12 residues. The germline V gene encodes CDR1 SEHNR and CDR2 FQNEAQ (reference sequence). V lost 5 bases and J 3 bases, leaving 7 bases between the germline ends. CDR3 nucleotide sequence: TGTGCCAGCAGCCAGACAGACTATGGCTACACCTTC. Residues: CASSQTDYGYTF.

The chain combines TRBV19 with TRBJ2-7; 8 bases are shared with TRBD1. Looked up from germline, CDR1 is LNHDA and CDR2 is SQIVND (reference sequence). With 9 bases clipped from V and 0 bases from J, the junction kept 4 bases outside the gene matches. The CDR3 totals 13 residues. The CDR3 sequence is CASRQGSSYEQYF. For the CDR3, the DNA is TGTGCCAGCAGACAGGGGAGCTCCTACGAGCAGTACTTC.

This clone was found a few times. The chain joins TRBV19 to TRBJ2-7, with 10 positions matching TRBD1. The ends lost 6 bases at V and 5 bases at J; junction bases unmatched: 4. The CDR3 has 13 residues. CDR1 is LNHDA, CDR2 SQIVND, per germline (reference sequence). For the CDR3, the DNA is TGTGCCAGTAGGCTGACAGGGGGCGACGAGCAGTACTTC. Translating gives CASRLTGGDEQYF. Together with reference TRBV19 and TRBJ2-7, the CDR3 gives the full variable domain: DGGITQSPKYLFRKEGQNVTLSCEQNLNHDAMYWYRQDPGQGLRLIYYSQIVNDFQKGDIAEGYSVSREKKESFPLTVTSAQKNPTAFYLCASRLTGGDEQYFGPGTRLTVT.

The chain joins TRBV6-1 to TRBJ1-2; 7 bases map to TRBD1. CDR3 length equals 15 residues. Germline loops: CDR1 MNHNS, CDR2 SASEGT. Germline trimming cut 1 base from V and 7 bases from J; bases unmatched to any gene: 9. This CDR3 reads CASSEDGGQAFGYTF. For the CDR3, the DNA is TGTGCCAGCAGTGAAGACGGAGGACAGGCGTTTGGCTACACCTTC.

This sequence joins TRBV29-1 and TRBJ1-1; D is perhaps TRBD1 (5 bases). The CDR3 is 13 amino acids. Germline lookup yields CDR1 SQVTM and CDR2 ANQGSEA. Trimming left V 3 bases short and J 5 bases short, with 13 bases between. CDR3 nucleotide sequence: TGCAGCGTTGAGGGGGGAAGTAGGACTGAAGCTTTCTTT. It yields the protein CSVEGGSRTEAFF.

This clone was observed a handful of times. The chain recombines TRBV5-4 with TRBJ2-1, with D perhaps TRBD1 (6 bases). Germline lookup yields CDR1 SGHNT and CDR2 YYREEE (reference sequence). CDR3 length equals 15 residues. Trimming took 4 bases from V and 7 from J, leaving 18 bases between them. The CDR3 protein is CASSPEGERGNEQFF. In DNA, the CDR3 is TGTGCCAGCAGCCCCGAGGGGGAGAGAGGAAATGAGCAGTTCTTC.

This sequence joins TRBV28 and TRBJ2-7; the match to TRBD1 covers 7 bases. The J segment lost 4 bases and the V segment lost 5 bases, leaving 11 bases of the junction unmatched. CDR1 is MDHEN and CDR2 is SYDVKM in the germline V gene. The CDR3 extends over 15 amino acids. CDR3 nucleotides: TGTGCCAGCAGTCCCACGGGACAGAAGTTTTACGAGCAGTACTTC. Its protein product is CASSPTGQKFYEQYF.

This clone has just one count. This chain uses TRBV2 with TRBJ2-5; 8 bases are a match to TRBD1. The CDR3 totals 15 residues. V lost 0 bases to trimming and J lost 6 bases; unmatched junction nucleotides: 6. Germline lookup yields CDR1 SNHLY and CDR2 FYNNEI. CDR3 amino acids: CASSEAWTGRQTQYF. The CDR3 nucleotides are TGTGCCAGCAGTGAAGCATGGACAGGGAGGCAGACCCAGTACTTC.

The chain uses TRBV9 and TRBJ2-3; tentative D call: TRBD2 (5 bases). Trimming cost V 0 bases and J 5 bases, with 13 bases left between them. CDR3 size: 15 residues. Germline V gene data show CDR1 as SGDLS and CDR2 as YYNGEE. The CDR3 nucleotides read TGTGCCAGCAGCGTAGGGACGCAAGAGGGAGATACGCAGTATTTT. Translated: CASSVGTQEGDTQYF.

The chain carries TRBV7-3 and TRBJ2-3; 12 bases align to TRBD2. The length of the CDR3 is 15 residues. V was pared by 5 bases and J by 6 bases, with 6 bases of the junction left unmatched. Germline CDR1 reads SGHTA; CDR2 reads FQGTGA. The CDR3 coding sequence is TGTGCCAGCAGCCCTGGACTAGCGGGATTTGATACGCAGTATTTT. This sequence encodes CASSPGLAGFDTQYF.

The chain couples TRBV5-1 to TRBJ1-2, with D possibly being TRBD1 (5 bases). CDR1 is SGHRS, CDR2 YFSETQ, per germline. The CDR3 is 13 residues long. V was pared by 1 base and J by 7 bases, with 11 bases between. Here the CDR3 DNA reads TGCGCCAGCAGCTTGAGCAGGGACTCTGGCTACACCTTC. It yields the protein CASSLSRDSGYTF.

Note on this clone: Different DNA sequences within this sample yield the same CDR3. The chain couples TRBV9 to TRBJ2-7, with D maybe TRBD2 (6 bases). Trimming cost V 0 bases and J 4 bases, with 11 bases left between them. Looked up from germline, CDR1 is SGDLS and CDR2 is YYNGEE. The CDR3 runs 14 residues. The CDR3 loop reads CASSVGTGVYEQYF. In DNA form, the CDR3 reads TGTGCCAGCAGCGTAGGCACGGGGGTGTACGAGCAGTACTTC. Full variable domain (outside the CDR3, taken from reference TRBV9 and TRBJ2-7): DSGVTQTPKHLITATGQRVTLRCSPRSGDLSVYWYQQSLDQGLQFLIQYYNGEERAKGNILERFSAQQFPDLHSELNLSSLELGDSALYFCASSVGTGVYEQYFGPGTRLTVT.

V gene TRBV6-1 combines with J gene TRBJ2-5; maybe TRBD1 (6 bases). This CDR3 spans 14 amino acids. Germline lookup yields CDR1 MNHNS and CDR2 SASEGT. Trimming left V 1 base short and J 6 bases short, with 12 bases between. DNA for the CDR3: TGTGCCAGCAGTGAAGACAGGGTCGGAAAGACCCAGTACTTC. Encoded protein: CASSEDRVGKTQYF.

The CDR3 region has the DNA TGTGCCAGCAGTTTACTAGCGGAAAGGACAAAGACCCAGTACTTC. Translating gives CASSLLAERTKTQYF. The chain joins TRBV27 to TRBJ2-5; TRBD2 agrees at 7 bases. The CDR3 is made up of 15 amino acids. The trim removed 2 bases at V and 6 bases at J, leaving 9 bases unmatched. Germline CDR1 and CDR2: MNHEY and SMNVEV (reference sequence).

This chain uses TRBV18 with TRBJ2-7; 8 bases are shared with TRBD1. The J segment lost 6 bases and the V segment lost 1 base, leaving 11 bases of the junction unmatched. The CDR3 spans 16 residues. CDR1 and CDR2 (germline): KGHSH, LQKENI. CDR3 loop: CASSPQETTGAVEQYF. The CDR3 DNA sequence: TGTGCCAGCTCACCACAGGAAACGACAGGGGCAGTCGAGCAGTACTTC.

This chain uses TRBV30 with TRBJ1-5; possible D gene TRBD1, 6 bases. Trimming left V 0 bases short and J 4 bases short, with 10 bases between. The CDR3 totals 14 residues. Germline V gene sequence: CDR1 GTSNPN, CDR2 SVGIG (reference sequence). The CDR3 region is CAWSVQGENQPQHF. CDR3 nucleotide sequence: TGTGCCTGGAGTGTACAGGGAGAGAATCAGCCCCAGCATTTT.

CDR3 bases: TGTGCCAGCAGCCCCACCCGCGGGAGCTACAATGAGCAGTTCTTC. Protein product: CASSPTRGSYNEQFF. The chain combines TRBV5-4 with TRBJ2-1; 7 bases match TRBD2. Trimming cost V 4 bases and J 3 bases; bases outside gene matches: 7. The germline gives CDR1 SGHNT, CDR2 YYREEE (reference sequence). The CDR3 consists of 15 residues.

This sequence joins TRBV9 and TRBJ2-2; D is perhaps TRBD1 (6 bases). Per germline, CDR1 SGDLS and CDR2 YYNGEE. The CDR3 is 14 amino acids. Trimming took 2 bases from V and 8 from J, leaving 13 bases between them. The DNA for the CDR3 is TGTGCCAGCAGCGTCCTAGCAGGGGCGGGGGAGCTGTTTTTT. It encodes CASSVLAGAGELFF. The variable domain in full, with the rest retrieved from reference TRBV9 and TRBJ2-2, is DSGVTQTPKHLITATGQRVTLRCSPRSGDLSVYWYQQSLDQGLQFLIQYYNGEERAKGNILERFSAQQFPDLHSELNLSSLELGDSALYFCASSVLAGAGELFFGEGSRLTVL.

The rearrangement uses TRBV5-4 and TRBJ2-1; tentatively, D is TRBD2 (5 bases). The germline V gene has CDR1 SGHNT and CDR2 YYREEE (reference sequence). The CDR3 length is 13 residues. V was shortened by 8 bases and J by 0 bases, with 9 bases between the two germline ends. DNA for the CDR3: TGTGCCAGTAGGACTGACTCCTACAATGAGCAGTTCTTC. This encodes CASRTDSYNEQFF.

V usage is TRBV11-2 and J usage is TRBJ2-7; 8 bases are a match to TRBD2. Germline CDR1 and CDR2: SGHAT and FQNNGV. CDR3 length: 13 amino acids. The junction had 1 base not matched to a gene; V was cut back by 4 bases and J by 2 bases. DNA of the CDR3: TGTGCCAGCAGCTCGGGACTAGCCTACGAGCAGTACTTC. It yields the protein CASSSGLAYEQYF.

CDR3 DNA sequence: TGTGCCAGCAGTGCCGGGACAGGGGACTATGGCTACACCTTC. It translates to CASSAGTGDYGYTF. The chain couples TRBV2 to TRBJ1-2; 10 bases agree with TRBD1. Germline lookup yields CDR1 SNHLY and CDR2 FYNNEI. J gave up 3 bases and V 4 bases, and 2 bases lay outside the gene matches. CDR3 length equals 14 residues. Complete variable domain (other parts from reference TRBV2 and TRBJ1-2): EPEVTQTPSHQVTQMGQEVILRCVPISNHLYFYWYRQILGQKVEFLVSFYNNEISEKSEIFDDQFSVERPDGSNFTLKIRSTKLEDSAMYFCASSAGTGDYGYTFGSGTRLTVV.

The J gene is TRBJ2-1, the V gene TRBV13; a possible D gene is TRBD1 (6 bases). V lost 9 bases and J 0 bases, leaving 12 bases between the germline ends. Germline V gene data show CDR1 as PRHDT and CDR2 as FYEKMQ (reference sequence). The CDR3 is made up of 14 amino acids. CDR3 residues: CARPMDSSYNEQFF. The CDR3 nucleotides are TGTGCCAGACCAATGGACAGCTCCTACAATGAGCAGTTCTTC.